One and the same sample provided the 14 T cell receptor beta chains below, sequenced in a study of T-cell reconstitution after alpha-beta-depleted transplantation in children. Unique molecular identifiers were incorporated when the TCRbeta library was constructed. TCRdb fed the PCR reads into MiXCR, producing one record per CDR3 protein. The repertoire holds 150,000 to 200,000 distinct CDR3 sequences, with 6.3% as singletons. Sample: PBMCs, taken before TCRalphabeta/CD19-depleted stem cell transplant. The receptors were gathered from a girl in the first two years of life with combined immunodeficiency, due to receive a stem cell transplant.

Ten or more counts support this clonotype. This chain connects TRBV4-3 to TRBJ2-4, with a weak D call TRBD1 (7 bases). V gave up 4 bases and J gave up 9 bases, with 13 bases separating them. CDR1 is LGHNA and CDR2 is YSLEER in the germline V gene. The CDR3 runs 13 residues. The CDR3 DNA reads TGCGCCAGCAGCCCAGGGGGGTTTGGCATTCAGTACTTC. Translated, it gives CASSPGGFGIQYF.

This clonotype was seen at least ten times. In DNA, the CDR3 is TGCAGTGCTGCCTCGGACGGGACCCCCACAGATACGCAGTATTTT. Protein product: CSAASDGTPTDTQYF. The J gene is TRBJ2-3, the V gene TRBV20-1; D possibly matches TRBD1 or TRBD2 (5 bases each). This CDR3 region has 15 residues. The germline V gene encodes CDR1 DFQATT and CDR2 SNEGSKA (reference sequence). With 5 bases removed from V and 2 bases from J, the gap between germline ends came to 17 bases.

This clonotype was recorded once. This may be a read error, as it is one base from a much larger clone. The chain uses TRBV7-8 and TRBJ2-7; 10 bases line up with TRBD2. This CDR3 region has 19 residues. The germline V gene encodes CDR1 SGHVS and CDR2 FQNEAQ. CDR3 nucleotides: TGTGCCAGCATCTTATCGGTGTGGGTAGCGGGAGGCCCCTCCTACGAGCAGTACTTC. Amino acids: CASILSVWVAGGPSYEQYF.

On this clonotype itself: Germline and junction disagree at one end, which may indicate a read error. This rearrangement joins TRBV20-1 to TRBJ2-1; no reliable D call. The CDR3 is made up of 15 amino acids. Per the germline V gene, CDR1 is DFQATT and CDR2 is SNEGSKA (reference sequence). The DNA for the CDR3 is TGCTGTGCTAGAGATGGGAAACGCCATTACAATGAGCAGTTCTTC. It specifies CCARDGKRHYNEQFF.

This clonotype was counted at least ten times. The chain uses TRBV20-1 and TRBJ2-3; 7 bases are a match to TRBD2. Per germline, CDR1 DFQATT and CDR2 SNEGSKA (reference sequence). V lost 4 bases, J lost 8 bases, and 6 bases stayed unmatched. The CDR3 sequence is 12 residues long. This CDR3 is CSANLWEGTQYF. The CDR3 DNA follows: TGCAGTGCTAACCTCTGGGAGGGTACGCAGTATTTT.

This clonotype was seen at least ten times. The J gene is TRBJ2-7, the V gene TRBV4-1; D is unclear. Germline CDR1 and CDR2: MGHRA and YSYEKL. The CDR3 sequence is 15 residues long. V was shortened by 0 bases and J by 3 bases, with 12 bases between the two germline ends. This chain's CDR3 is CASSQEVQIIYEQYF. The CDR3 nucleotides are TGCGCCAGCAGCCAAGAGGTACAGATTATCTACGAGCAGTACTTC.

This clonotype has a count of ten or more. The V call is TRBV20-1, the J call TRBJ2-7; D gene uncertain. The germline CDR1 and CDR2 sequences are DFQATT and SNEGSKA (reference sequence). The CDR3 runs 13 residues. V was cut by 1 base and J by 3 bases, with 10 bases left in between. CDR3 region: CSARGLDRYEQYF. The CDR3 DNA reads TGCAGTGCTAGAGGCCTCGACCGCTACGAGCAGTACTTC.

This clonotype was counted many times. The V and J genes are TRBV11-1 and TRBJ2-2; D is undetermined. CDR1 and CDR2 (germline): SGHAT, FQDESV (reference sequence). The CDR3 length is 15 residues. The ends were cut back, 2 bases at V and 3 bases at J, with 10 bases in the middle. The CDR3, as DNA: TGTGCCAGCAGCTTACCGGGTTGGGACACCGGGGAGCTGTTTTTT. It yields the protein CASSLPGWDTGELFF.

This clonotype has a count of ten or more. V and J are TRBV28 and TRBJ1-5; D unresolved. The germline V gene encodes CDR1 MDHEN and CDR2 SYDVKM. Trimming cost V 2 bases and J 3 bases, with 14 bases left between them. The CDR3 has 16 residues. The CDR3 sequence: CASSLPWEGFNQPQHF. DNA of the CDR3: TGTGCCAGCAGTTTACCCTGGGAAGGCTTCAATCAGCCCCAGCATTTT.

This clonotype was detected ten times or more. The rearrangement joins TRBV24-1 to TRBJ2-1; 9 positions agree with TRBD2. The V gene's germline CDR1 is KGHDR and CDR2 SFDVKD. The ends lost 6 bases at V and 0 bases at J; junction bases unmatched: 2. This CDR3 has 15 residues. CDR3 sequence (DNA): TGTGCCACCAGTAAAGCGGGAGGCTCCTACAATGAGCAGTTCTTC. Its translation is CATSKAGGSYNEQFF.

This clonotype was counted a few times. V gene TRBV29-1 combines with J gene TRBJ1-1; perhaps TRBD1 as D (6 bases). V was trimmed by 1 base and J by 11 bases, leaving 8 bases between them. The CDR3 spans 10 residues. Per germline, CDR1 SQVTM and CDR2 ANQGSEA. CDR3 residues: CSVEVRGAFF. CDR3 sequence (DNA): TGCAGCGTTGAAGTGAGGGGGGCTTTCTTT.

The V and J genes are TRBV4-1 and TRBJ2-1, with TRBD2 matching over 12 bases. This CDR3 is built from 17 residues. Germline V lookup: CDR1 MGHRA, CDR2 YSYEKL. Trimming at V came to 1 base and at J to 4 bases, leaving 5 bases not matched to a gene. The CDR3 nucleotides are TGCGCCAGCAGCCAAGCCGGGACTAGCGGGCCTTACAATGAGCAGTTCTTC. Translation: CASSQAGTSGPYNEQFF.

This clonotype occurred many times. The rearrangement joins TRBV9 to TRBJ2-3; 7 bases line up with TRBD2. Unmatched junction bases numbered 8, after V lost 0 bases and J lost 4 bases. Germline V gene sequence: CDR1 SGDLS, CDR2 YYNGEE. The CDR3 length is 16 residues. The CDR3 sequence is CASSVVGGSGSDTQYF. The CDR3 nucleotides are TGTGCCAGCAGCGTAGTCGGCGGGAGTGGGTCAGATACGCAGTATTTT.

This clonotype was detected many times. V gene TRBV4-3 combines with J gene TRBJ2-2, with D maybe TRBD1 (6 bases). Trimming left V 6 bases short and J 5 bases short, with 13 bases between. Germline loops: CDR1 LGHNA, CDR2 YSLEER. The CDR3 contains 14 residues. The CDR3 nucleotides are TGCGCCAGCAGAGACAGGATTTTTACCGGGGAGCTGTTTTTT. It codes for CASRDRIFTGELFF.